These 18 T cell receptor beta chains share one sample of origin, sequenced in a study of T-cell memory formation after mild COVID-19 (dated by TCRdb to the early 2020s). The protocol used for the library was 5' RACE. Sequencing used an Illumina NovaSeq 6000. TCRdb applied fastp at Q25 and MiXCR to the public reads, then kept only in-frame beta chains. Each entry merges the rows of one CDR3 protein and shows their most common DNA and genes. Recorded for this sample are about 560,000 distinct CDR3 sequences; around a sixth of them occurred a single time. The top ten constitute less than 10% of the sample. The source material was PBMCs or a T cell subset sorted from them (not recorded which). These receptors all stem from an adult woman who had mild COVID-19 (a few samples of this study predate the infection). The sample titles of this study are shuffled in the database, so cell type and time point are left out; the donor was told from shared clones.

The chain has TRBV24-1 and TRBJ2-1; a weak D match, TRBD2 (5 bases). Germline CDR1 reads KGHDR; CDR2 reads SFDVKD. Trimming shortened V by 4 bases and J by 8 bases, and 14 bases separated the two germline ends. The CDR3 loop spans 14 amino acids. CDR3 DNA sequence: TGTGCCACCAGTGACCGAGGGCTAGCAGATGAGCAGTTCTTC. This encodes CATSDRGLADEQFF.

V is TRBV9 and J is TRBJ2-1; a possible D gene is TRBD2 (5 bases). V was clipped by 0 bases and J by 2 bases, with 9 bases between them. The germline gives CDR1 SGDLS, CDR2 YYNGEE. The CDR3 length is 15 residues. The CDR3 DNA is TGTGCCAGCAGCGTAGCGGGCGGGCCCTACAATGAGCAGTTCTTC. Encoded protein: CASSVAGGPYNEQFF.

A single count supports this clonotype. CDR3 amino acids: CASSLRLSGYEQYF. The CDR3 coding sequence is TGTGCCAGCAGTTTGAGACTCTCTGGCTACGAGCAGTACTTC. The J gene is TRBJ2-7, the V gene TRBV12-3 or TRBV12-4; D unclear. Trimming left V 3 bases short and J 3 bases short, with 12 bases between. The CDR3 totals 14 residues.

This clonotype was detected only a few times. The chain recombines TRBV5-1 with TRBJ2-2; perhaps TRBD1 as D (6 bases). Germline V gene sequence: CDR1 SGHRS, CDR2 YFSETQ. This CDR3 spans 15 amino acids. Trimming left V 1 base short and J 5 bases short, with 12 bases between. As DNA, the CDR3 is TGCGCCAGCAGCTTGCCCGGGACACCAACCGGGGAGCTGTTTTTT. This codes for CASSLPGTPTGELFF.

The gene calls are TRBV2 and TRBJ2-1, with D unresolved. Germline V gene lookup returns CDR1 SNHLY and CDR2 FYNNEI. Trimming took off 2 bases at V and 7 bases at J, with 6 bases between the two ends. This CDR3 comprises 12 residues. In DNA, the CDR3 is TGTGCCAGCAGTGAATTTTGGAATGAGCAGTTCTTC. Translated: CASSEFWNEQFF.

J is TRBJ1-1 and V is TRBV10-3; D ambiguous. CDR1 and CDR2 (germline): ENHRY, SYGVKD. This CDR3 is 13 amino acids long. V was cut by 4 bases and J by 6 bases, with 12 bases left in between. Here the CDR3 reads CAISVGSPAEAFF. Written as DNA, the CDR3 is TGTGCCATCAGTGTCGGGTCCCCAGCTGAAGCTTTCTTT.

This chain links TRBV27 with TRBJ2-7; D is perhaps TRBD1 (5 bases). Trimming pared 5 bases from V and 3 bases from J, leaving 14 bases between. The germline CDR1 and CDR2 sequences are MNHEY and SMNVEV (reference sequence). CDR3 length: 14 amino acids. The CDR3 reads CASSTKGQVYEQYF. The CDR3 DNA reads as TGTGCCAGCAGTACGAAGGGGCAGGTCTACGAGCAGTACTTC.

This clonotype was detected only a few times. The chain employs TRBV2 and TRBJ2-1, with 10 bases matching TRBD2. This CDR3 comprises 15 residues. The V segment lost 0 bases and the J segment 10 bases; nucleotides outside the gene matches: 6. Germline values: CDR1 SNHLY, CDR2 FYNNEI. The CDR3 DNA reads as TGTGCCAGCAGTGAAGCGCAGCGGGGGGGCCTCGAGCAGTTCTTC. This codes for CASSEAQRGGLEQFF.

The chain carries TRBV19 and TRBJ1-1; D is perhaps TRBD1 (5 bases). The V and J ends lost 6 bases and 4 bases respectively, with 18 bases between them. The CDR3 totals 15 residues. Germline CDR1 and CDR2: LNHDA and SQIVND (reference sequence). The CDR3 here is CASSSTPLGTTEAFF. CDR3 nucleotide sequence: TGTGCCAGTAGCAGTACCCCCTTGGGGACCACTGAAGCTTTCTTT.

The CDR3, as DNA: TGTGCCAGCAGTCCCCCGGGACTGTCGGTCTGGGGCTACACCTTC. It specifies CASSPPGLSVWGYTF. V usage is TRBV6-1 and J usage is TRBJ1-2; D possibly corresponds to TRBD1 (5 bases). Trimming shortened V by 5 bases and J by 8 bases, and 21 bases separated the two germline ends. The V gene's germline CDR1 is MNHNS and CDR2 SASEGT. CDR3 size: 15 residues.

The J gene is TRBJ2-2, the V gene TRBV7-2, with TRBD1 matching 7 bases. This CDR3 contains 18 residues. Germline loops: CDR1 SGHTA, CDR2 FQGNSA. V was clipped by 4 bases and J by 6 bases; unmatched bases: 17. DNA of the CDR3: TGTGCCAGCAGCTCGACAAGGACAGGAACAAGGTCTGCCGGGGAGCTGTTTTTT. Protein: CASSSTRTGTRSAGELFF.

CDR3 DNA sequence: TGTGCAAGTCACCTAGGTTCTAGGGGGGACCCCATGGGCACAGATACGCAGTATTTT. Translated: CASHLGSRGDPMGTDTQYF. The chain couples TRBV12-2 to TRBJ2-3; TRBD1, the table's D call, was not compared with the DNA. TRBV12-2 is a listed pseudogene. The CDR3 runs to 19 residues.

This clonotype was observed a few times. The chain has TRBV29-1 and TRBJ1-3; D gene uncertain. V was clipped by 5 bases and J by 0 bases, with 11 bases between them. The length of the CDR3 is 14 residues. Germline V gene lookup returns CDR1 SQVTM and CDR2 ANQGSEA. The DNA for the CDR3 is TGCAGCGTTAGGACGCGCCGCTCTGGAAACACCATATATTTT. Protein sequence: CSVRTRRSGNTIYF.

This clonotype turned up a few times. This chain joins TRBV5-6 and TRBJ2-3; the D call may be TRBD1 or TRBD2 (6 bases each). The V end lost 2 bases, the J end lost 2 bases, and 9 bases lay between the germline ends. This CDR3 spans 14 amino acids. The germline gives CDR1 SGHDT, CDR2 YYEEEE. CDR3 DNA sequence: TGTGCCAGCAGCTTTCGGGGGCCCACAGATACGCAGTATTTT. It codes for CASSFRGPTDTQYF.

This clonotype was seen many times. The J gene is TRBJ2-2, the V gene TRBV12-3 or TRBV12-4; D is ambiguous. The CDR3 loop spans 13 amino acids. Trimming shortened V by 6 bases and J by 5 bases, and 10 bases separated the two germline ends. The CDR3 region is CASRRGPTGELFF. DNA for the CDR3: TGTGCCAGCAGGAGAGGACCTACCGGGGAGCTGTTTTTT.

This clonotype turned up a few times. V and J are TRBV6-6 and TRBJ2-2, with D hard to call. V gave up 1 base and J gave up 0 bases, with 6 bases separating them. Looked up from germline, CDR1 is MNHNY and CDR2 is SVGAGI (reference sequence). This CDR3 has 15 residues. CDR3 sequence reads: CASSYFSTNTGELFF. Written as DNA, the CDR3 is TGTGCCAGCAGTTACTTCAGCACGAACACCGGGGAGCTGTTTTTT.

This clonotype was counted between two and nine times. In nucleotides, the CDR3 is TGTGCCAGCAGCTGGCGGAAGGCCACTGAAGCTTTCTTT. It encodes CASSWRKATEAFF. This rearrangement joins TRBV7-8 to TRBJ1-1, with D unresolved. The germline V and J ends were trimmed by 4 bases and 4 bases, with 10 bases remaining between them. CDR3 size: 13 residues. Germline V lookup: CDR1 SGHVS, CDR2 FQNEAQ.

This clonotype has only a few counts. This chain uses TRBV7-2 with TRBJ2-7, with 8 bases identical to TRBD2. This CDR3 contains 14 residues. Germline-derived CDR1 and CDR2 are SGHTA and FQGNSA. V shed 5 bases, J shed 1 base, and the junction held 4 bases outside the gene matches. The CDR3 spells CASSVLAGSYEQYF. CDR3 DNA sequence: TGTGCCAGCAGCGTTTTAGCGGGGTCCTACGAGCAGTACTTC.